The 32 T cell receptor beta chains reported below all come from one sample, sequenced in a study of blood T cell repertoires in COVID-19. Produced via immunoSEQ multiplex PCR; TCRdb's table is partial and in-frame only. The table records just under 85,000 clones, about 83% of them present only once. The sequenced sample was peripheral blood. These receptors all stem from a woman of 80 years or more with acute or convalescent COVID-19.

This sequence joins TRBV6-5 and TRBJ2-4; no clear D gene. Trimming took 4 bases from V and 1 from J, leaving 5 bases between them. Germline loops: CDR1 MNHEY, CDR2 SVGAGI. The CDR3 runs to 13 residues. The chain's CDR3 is CASSSPAKNIQYF. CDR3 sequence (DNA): TGTGCCAGCAGTTCCCCGGCCAAAAACATTCAGTACTTC.

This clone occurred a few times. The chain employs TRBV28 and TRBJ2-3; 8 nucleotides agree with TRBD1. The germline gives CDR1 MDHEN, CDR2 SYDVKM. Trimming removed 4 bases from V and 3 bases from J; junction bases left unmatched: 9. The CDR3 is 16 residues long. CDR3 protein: CASSSWRRGQTDTQYF. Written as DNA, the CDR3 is TGTGCCAGCAGTTCATGGCGCAGGGGGCAAACAGATACGCAGTATTTT.

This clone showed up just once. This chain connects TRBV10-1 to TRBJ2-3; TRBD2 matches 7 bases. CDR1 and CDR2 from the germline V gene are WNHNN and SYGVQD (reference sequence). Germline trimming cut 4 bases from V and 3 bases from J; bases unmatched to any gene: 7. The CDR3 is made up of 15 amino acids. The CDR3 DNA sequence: TGCGCCAGCAGTGCGGAGCCGGGGGGTACAGATACGCAGTATTTT. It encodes CASSAEPGGTDTQYF.

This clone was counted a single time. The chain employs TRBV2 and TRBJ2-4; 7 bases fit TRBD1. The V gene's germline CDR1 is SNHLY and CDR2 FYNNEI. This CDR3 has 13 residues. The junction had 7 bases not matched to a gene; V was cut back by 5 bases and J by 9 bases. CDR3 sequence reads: CASSSDGTVIQYF. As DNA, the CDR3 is TGTGCCAGCAGTTCCGACGGGACAGTCATTCAGTACTTC.

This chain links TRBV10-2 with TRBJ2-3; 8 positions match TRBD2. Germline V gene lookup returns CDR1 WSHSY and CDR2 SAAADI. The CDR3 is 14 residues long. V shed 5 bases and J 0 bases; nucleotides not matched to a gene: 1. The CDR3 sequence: CASSPSGSTDTQYF. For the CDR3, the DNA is TGCGCCAGCAGTCCTAGCGGGAGCACAGATACGCAGTATTTT.

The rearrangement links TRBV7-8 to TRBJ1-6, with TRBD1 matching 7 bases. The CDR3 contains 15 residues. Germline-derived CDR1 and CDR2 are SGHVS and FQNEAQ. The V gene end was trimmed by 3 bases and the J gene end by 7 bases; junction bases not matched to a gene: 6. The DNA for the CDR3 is TGTGCCAGCAGCTTTTGGGACAGCGGGAATTCACCCCTCCACTTT. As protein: CASSFWDSGNSPLHF.

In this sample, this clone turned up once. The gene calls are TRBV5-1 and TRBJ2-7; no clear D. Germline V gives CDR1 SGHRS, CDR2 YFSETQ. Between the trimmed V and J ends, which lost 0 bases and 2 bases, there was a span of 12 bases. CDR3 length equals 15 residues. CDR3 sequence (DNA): TGCGCCAGCAGCTTGGCCGGGTTCGAAACCTACGAGCAGTACTTC. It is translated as CASSLAGFETYEQYF.

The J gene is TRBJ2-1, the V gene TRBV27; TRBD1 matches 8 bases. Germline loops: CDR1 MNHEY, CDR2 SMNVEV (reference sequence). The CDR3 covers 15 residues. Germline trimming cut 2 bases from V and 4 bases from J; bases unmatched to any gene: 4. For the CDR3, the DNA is TGTGCCAGCAGTTTAAGGGGACAGGCTTACAATGAGCAGTTCTTC. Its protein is CASSLRGQAYNEQFF.

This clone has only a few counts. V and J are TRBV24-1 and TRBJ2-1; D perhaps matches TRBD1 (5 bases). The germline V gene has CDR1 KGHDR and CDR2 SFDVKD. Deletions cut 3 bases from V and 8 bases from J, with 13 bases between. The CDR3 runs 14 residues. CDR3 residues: CATSDPQGAYEQFF. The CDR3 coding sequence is TGTGCCACCAGTGATCCCCAAGGGGCGTATGAGCAGTTCTTC.

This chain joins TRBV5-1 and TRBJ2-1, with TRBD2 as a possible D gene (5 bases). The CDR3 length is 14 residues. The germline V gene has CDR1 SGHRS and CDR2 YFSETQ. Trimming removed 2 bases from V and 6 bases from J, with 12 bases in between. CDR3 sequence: CASSFRPAGNEQFF. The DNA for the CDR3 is TGCGCCAGCAGCTTCCGCCCGGCGGGCAATGAGCAGTTCTTC.

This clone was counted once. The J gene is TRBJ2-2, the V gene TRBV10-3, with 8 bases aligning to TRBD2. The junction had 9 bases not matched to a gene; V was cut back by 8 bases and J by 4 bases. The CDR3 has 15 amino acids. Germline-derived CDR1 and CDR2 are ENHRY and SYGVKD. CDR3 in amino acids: CAIGSPSGLTGELFF. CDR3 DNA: TGTGCCATCGGATCCCCTAGCGGGCTCACCGGGGAGCTGTTTTTT.

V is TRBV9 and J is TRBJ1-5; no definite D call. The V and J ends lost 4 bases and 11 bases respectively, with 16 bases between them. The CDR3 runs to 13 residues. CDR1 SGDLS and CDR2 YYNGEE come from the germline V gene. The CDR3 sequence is CASSPNTDGTQHF. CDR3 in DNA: TGTGCCAGCAGCCCAAACACGGACGGGACCCAGCATTTT.

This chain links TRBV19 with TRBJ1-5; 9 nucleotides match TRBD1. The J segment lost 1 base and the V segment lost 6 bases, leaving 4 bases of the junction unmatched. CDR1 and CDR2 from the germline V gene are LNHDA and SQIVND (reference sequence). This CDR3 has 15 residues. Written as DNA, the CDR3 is TGTGCCAGTAGAGTACAGGGGGCGAGCAATCAGCCCCAGCATTTT. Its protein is CASRVQGASNQPQHF.

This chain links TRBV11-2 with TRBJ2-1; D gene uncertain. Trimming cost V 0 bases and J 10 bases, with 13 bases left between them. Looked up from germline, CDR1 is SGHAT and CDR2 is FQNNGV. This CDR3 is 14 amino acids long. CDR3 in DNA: TGTGCCAGCAGCTTAGAGGCCCATTCTTGGGAGCAGTTCTTC. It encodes CASSLEAHSWEQFF.

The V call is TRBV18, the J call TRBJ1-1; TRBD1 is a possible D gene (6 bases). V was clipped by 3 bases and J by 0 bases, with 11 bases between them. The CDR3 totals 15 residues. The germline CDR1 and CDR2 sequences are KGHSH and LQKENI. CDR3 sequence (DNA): TGTGCCAGCTCACCGCGGGGGGCGATGAACACTGAAGCTTTCTTT. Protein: CASSPRGAMNTEAFF. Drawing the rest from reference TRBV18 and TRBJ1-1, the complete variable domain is NAGVMQNPRHLVRRRGQEARLRCSPMKGHSHVYWYRQLPEEGLKFMVYLQKENIIDESGMPKERFSAEFPKEGPSILRIQQVVRGDSAAYFCASSPRGAMNTEAFFGQGTRLTVV.

The CDR3 DNA follows: TGTGCCAGCAGCCAGGGGACTAGCGGGAATGGGAATGAGCAGTTCTTC. This sequence encodes CASSQGTSGNGNEQFF. The chain carries TRBV3-1 (or the pseudogene TRBV3-2) and TRBJ2-1, with TRBD2 matching 13 bases. This CDR3 is 16 amino acids long. The ends lost 3 bases at V and 7 bases at J; junction bases unmatched: 6. Germline V lookup: CDR1 LGHDT, CDR2 YNNKEL (reference sequence).

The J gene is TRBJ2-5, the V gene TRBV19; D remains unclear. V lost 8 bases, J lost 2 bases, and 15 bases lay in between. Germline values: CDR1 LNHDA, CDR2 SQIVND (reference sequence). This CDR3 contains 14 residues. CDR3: CASGRKSEQETQYF. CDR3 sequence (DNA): TGTGCCAGTGGTCGTAAAAGCGAGCAAGAGACCCAGTACTTC.

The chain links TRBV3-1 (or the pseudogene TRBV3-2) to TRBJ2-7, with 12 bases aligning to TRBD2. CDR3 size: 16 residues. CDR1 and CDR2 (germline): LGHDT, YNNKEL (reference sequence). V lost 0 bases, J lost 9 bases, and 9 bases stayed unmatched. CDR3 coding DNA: TGTGCCAGCAGCCAAGATATGCTAGCGGGAGGGTCAGGGCAGTACTTC. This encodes CASSQDMLAGGSGQYF.

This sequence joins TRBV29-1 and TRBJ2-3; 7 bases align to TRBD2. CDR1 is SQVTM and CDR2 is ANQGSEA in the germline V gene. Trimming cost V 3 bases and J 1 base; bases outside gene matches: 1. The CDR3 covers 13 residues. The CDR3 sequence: CSVDAGGTDTQYF. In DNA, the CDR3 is TGCAGCGTTGATGCGGGGGGCACAGATACGCAGTATTTT.

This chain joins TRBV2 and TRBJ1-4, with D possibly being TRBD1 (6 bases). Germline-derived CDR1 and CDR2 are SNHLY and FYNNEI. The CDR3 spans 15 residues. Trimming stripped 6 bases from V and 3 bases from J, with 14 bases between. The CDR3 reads CASRRQDLPNEKLFF. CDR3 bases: TGTGCCAGCAGAAGACAGGACCTCCCTAATGAAAAACTGTTTTTT.

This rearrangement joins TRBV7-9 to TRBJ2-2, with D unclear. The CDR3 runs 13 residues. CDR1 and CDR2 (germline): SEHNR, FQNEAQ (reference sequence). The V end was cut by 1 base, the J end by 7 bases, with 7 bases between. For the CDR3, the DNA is TGTGCCAGCAGCTTAGAGCCGGGCGGGGAGCTGTTTTTT. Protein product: CASSLEPGGELFF.

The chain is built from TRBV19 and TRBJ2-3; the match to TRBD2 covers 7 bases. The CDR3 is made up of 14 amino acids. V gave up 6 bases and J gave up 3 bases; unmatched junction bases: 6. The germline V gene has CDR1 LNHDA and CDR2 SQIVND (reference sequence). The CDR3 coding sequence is TGTGCCAGTAGCGATGGGGGGGGTACAGATACGCAGTATTTT. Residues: CASSDGGGTDTQYF.

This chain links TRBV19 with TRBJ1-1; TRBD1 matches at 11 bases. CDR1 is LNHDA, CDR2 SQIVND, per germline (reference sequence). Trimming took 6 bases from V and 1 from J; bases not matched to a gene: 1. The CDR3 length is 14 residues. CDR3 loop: CASSGTGGNTEAFF. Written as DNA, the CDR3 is TGTGCCAGTAGCGGGACAGGGGGGAACACTGAAGCTTTCTTT.

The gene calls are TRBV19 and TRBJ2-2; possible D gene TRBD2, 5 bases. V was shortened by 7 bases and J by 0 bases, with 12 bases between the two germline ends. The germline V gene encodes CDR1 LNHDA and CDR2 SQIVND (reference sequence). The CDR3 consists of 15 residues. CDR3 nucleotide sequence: TGTGCCAGTATTCCGGACTTCTCGAACACCGGGGAGCTGTTTTTT. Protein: CASIPDFSNTGELFF. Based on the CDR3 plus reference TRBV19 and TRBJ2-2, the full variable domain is DGGITQSPKYLFRKEGQNVTLSCEQNLNHDAMYWYRQDPGQGLRLIYYSQIVNDFQKGDIAEGYSVSREKKESFPLTVTSAQKNPTAFYLCASIPDFSNTGELFFGEGSRLTVL.

In DNA form, the CDR3 reads TGTGCCAGCTCACCTCCCGGAGGGCGGGGAGCGGCTAGGGAGACCCAGTACTTC. Translating gives CASSPPGGRGAARETQYF. V gene TRBV18 combines with J gene TRBJ2-5; maybe TRBD2 (6 bases). Germline values: CDR1 KGHSH, CDR2 LQKENI. This CDR3 spans 18 amino acids. Trimming stripped 3 bases from V and 5 bases from J, with 25 bases between.

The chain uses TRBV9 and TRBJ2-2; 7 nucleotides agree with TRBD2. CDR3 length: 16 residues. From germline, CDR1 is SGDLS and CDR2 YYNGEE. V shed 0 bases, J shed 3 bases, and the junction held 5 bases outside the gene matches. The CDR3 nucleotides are TGTGCCAGCAGCGTAGCTGGACTAGTTGACACCGGGGAGCTGTTTTTT. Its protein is CASSVAGLVDTGELFF.

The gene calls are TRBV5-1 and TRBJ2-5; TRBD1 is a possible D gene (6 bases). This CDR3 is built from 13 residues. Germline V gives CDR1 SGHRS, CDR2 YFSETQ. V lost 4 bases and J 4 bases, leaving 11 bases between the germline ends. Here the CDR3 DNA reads TGCGCCAGCAGCCTAGGACAGCTAGAGACCCAGTACTTC. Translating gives CASSLGQLETQYF.

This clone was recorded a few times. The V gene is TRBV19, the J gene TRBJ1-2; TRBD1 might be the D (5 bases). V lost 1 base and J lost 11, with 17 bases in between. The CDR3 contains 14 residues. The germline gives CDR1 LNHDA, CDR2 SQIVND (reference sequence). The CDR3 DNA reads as TGTGCCAGTAGTATAGGCCAGGGCCCGAACAAATACACCTTC. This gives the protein CASSIGQGPNKYTF.

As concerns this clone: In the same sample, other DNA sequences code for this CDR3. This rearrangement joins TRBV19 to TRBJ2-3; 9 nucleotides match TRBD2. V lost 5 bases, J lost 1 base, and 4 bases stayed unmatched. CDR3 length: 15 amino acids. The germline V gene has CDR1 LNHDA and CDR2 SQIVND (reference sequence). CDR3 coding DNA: TGTGCCAGTAGTCAGGGACTAGCCGGCACAGATACGCAGTATTTT. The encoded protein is CASSQGLAGTDTQYF.

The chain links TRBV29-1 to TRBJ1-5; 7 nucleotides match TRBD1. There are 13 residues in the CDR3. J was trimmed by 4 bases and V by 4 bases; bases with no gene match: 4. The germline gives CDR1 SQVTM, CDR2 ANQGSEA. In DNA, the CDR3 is TGCAGCGTTGGGGACAGCCTTAATCAGCCCCAGCATTTT. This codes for CSVGDSLNQPQHF.

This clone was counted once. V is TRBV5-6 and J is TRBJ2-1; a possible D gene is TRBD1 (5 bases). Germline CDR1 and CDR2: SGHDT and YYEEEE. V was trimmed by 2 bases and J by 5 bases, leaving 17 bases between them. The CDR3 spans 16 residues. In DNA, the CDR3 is TGTGCCAGCAGCTTTGTTTCGGGCAGGGCCAACAATGAGCAGTTCTTC. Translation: CASSFVSGRANNEQFF.

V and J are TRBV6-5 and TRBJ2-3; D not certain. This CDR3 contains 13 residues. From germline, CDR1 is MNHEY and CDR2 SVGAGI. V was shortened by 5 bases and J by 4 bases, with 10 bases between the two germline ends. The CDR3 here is CASSRLAADTQYF. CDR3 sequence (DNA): TGTGCCAGCAGTCGCTTGGCCGCAGATACGCAGTATTTT.